Listed below are T cell receptor beta chains from one sample, sequenced in a study of T-cell reconstitution after alpha-beta-depleted transplantation in children. Each CDR3 protein gets one entry after TCRdb re-called the PCR reads with MiXCR. Of a few hundred thousand distinct CDR3 sequences listed, around 9.9% were seen once; the top ten hold about 5%. The sample consisted of PBMCs from the stem cell graft donor, taken from the stem cell graft. Every receptor here comes from a human donor who donated a stem cell graft to a child with acute myeloid leukemia. The CDR3 runs from the conserved cysteine through the conserved F or W. A D gene is named only where the DNA matches it firmly. The listing skips clone size in some rows; elsewhere it reads once, few, many or a size class.

cdr3_length j_call clone_size d_call v_call cdr3_aa cdr3_nt
11 TRBJ1-1 many . TRBV29-1 CSGDLNTEAFF TGCAGCGGCGACCTGAACACTGAAGCTTTCTTT
14 TRBJ1-6 few TRBD1 TRBV9 CASSVGTGNSPLHF TGTGCCAGCAGCGTAGGGACAGGGAATTCACCCCTCCACTTT
15 TRBJ2-3 few . TRBV12-3/TRBV12-4 CASSPGTRGQDTQYF TGTGCCAGCAGTCCCGGGACACGAGGTCAAGATACGCAGTATTTT
15 TRBJ1-5 few TRBD1 TRBV6-5 CASSYSGRGHQPQHF TGTGCCAGCAGTTACTCGGGCAGGGGGCATCAGCCCCAGCATTTT
18 TRBJ2-2 . TRBD2 TRBV6-2/TRBV6-3 CASSLLAGVPSNTGELFF TGTGCCAGCAGTCTGCTAGCGGGAGTCCCCTCGAACACCGGGGAGCTGTTTTTT
14 TRBJ2-1 . . TRBV5-1 CASSLKKGQDEQFF TGCGCCAGCAGCTTGAAGAAGGGCCAGGACGAGCAGTTCTTC
15 TRBJ2-5 . . TRBV15 CATSRDARAEETQYF TGTGCCACCAGCAGAGATGCCAGGGCTGAAGAGACCCAGTACTTC
15 TRBJ2-7 few . TRBV7-2 CASSWLGLGEYEQYF TGTGCCAGCAGCTGGCTAGGCCTAGGGGAGTACGAGCAGTACTTC
14 TRBJ2-1 . . TRBV27 CASSFSTGDDEQFF TGTGCCAGCAGTTTCAGCACGGGGGACGATGAGCAGTTCTTC
15 TRBJ2-7 . . TRBV5-1 CASSFYGTLRIEQYF TGCGCCAGCAGCTTCTACGGGACCCTTAGAATCGAGCAGTACTTC
13 TRBJ2-5 few TRBD2 TRBV12-3/TRBV12-4 CASTARGEETQYF TGTGCCAGCACCGCCCGGGGGGAAGAGACCCAGTACTTC
14 TRBJ2-5 many TRBD2 TRBV20-1 CSARVAGGRETQYF TGCAGTGCTAGAGTAGCGGGGGGGCGAGAGACCCAGTACTTC
15 TRBJ1-1 few . TRBV18 CASSPREDMNTEAFF TGTGCCAGCTCACCAAGGGAGGACATGAACACTGAAGCTTTCTTT
15 TRBJ2-2 many TRBD2 TRBV5-1 CASSAGGLNTGELFF TGCGCCAGCAGTGCGGGAGGGCTGAACACCGGGGAGCTGTTTTTT
14 TRBJ2-1 . TRBD2 TRBV9 CASSIGTTLDEQFF TGTGCCAGCAGCATCGGGACTACCCTCGATGAGCAGTTCTTC
15 TRBJ2-5 few . TRBV6-1 CASSELPRVQETQYF TGTGCCAGCAGTGAACTCCCTAGGGTCCAAGAGACCCAGTACTTC
13 TRBJ2-5 few TRBD2 TRBV18 CASTAGSQETQYF TGTGCCAGCACAGCGGGGTCCCAAGAGACCCAGTACTTC
16 TRBJ2-3 . . TRBV5-1 CASSFRTQPSTDTQYF TGCGCCAGCAGCTTTCGTACCCAACCTAGCACAGATACGCAGTATTTT
13 TRBJ2-1 . TRBD2 TRBV7-2 CASGTSGYNEEFF TGTGCCAGCGGGACTAGCGGTTACAATGAGGAGTTCTTC
14 TRBJ2-5 . TRBD1 TRBV11-3 CASSLTGQGGTQYF TGTGCCAGCAGCCTCACCGGACAGGGTGGGACCCAGTACTTC
12 TRBJ2-5 few . TRBV7-8 CASTRLQETQYF TGTGCCAGCACTCGTCTCCAAGAGACCCAGTACTTC
15 TRBJ1-2 . . TRBV29-1 CSVEGRSEGVYGYTF TGCAGCGTTGAAGGTCGGTCGGAAGGGGTCTATGGCTACACCTTC
13 TRBJ1-5 . . TRBV10-3 CAISEGPDQPQHF TGTGCCATCAGTGAGGGGCCCGATCAGCCCCAGCATTTT
19 TRBJ2-6 few TRBD1 TRBV18 CASSPSGQVPSSGANVLTF TGTGCCAGCTCACCCTCGGGACAGGTGCCGAGCTCTGGGGCCAACGTCCTGACTTTC
16 TRBJ2-1 few . TRBV5-1 CASTTFGLSSYNEQFF TGCGCCAGCACCACGTTTGGGCTTAGCTCCTACAATGAGCAGTTCTTC
14 TRBJ1-1 . . TRBV20-1 CSARGQQGGTEAFF TGCAGTGCTAGAGGCCAACAGGGCGGCACTGAAGCTTTCTTT
15 TRBJ1-6 few . TRBV20-1 CSAPKTGGLNSPLHF TGCAGTGCCCCGAAGACGGGGGGCTTGAATTCACCCCTCCACTTT
14 TRBJ2-7 . . TRBV4-1 CASSHPGESYEQYF TGCGCCAGCAGCCACCCCGGGGAATCCTACGAGCAGTACTTC
13 TRBJ1-1 . . TRBV9 CASSVGRATEAFF TGTGCCAGCAGCGTAGGACGGGCCACTGAAGCTTTCTTT
19 TRBJ2-2 few TRBD2 TRBV7-8 CASSLVEGLAGGNTGELFF TGTGCCAGCAGCTTAGTTGAGGGACTAGCGGGGGGGAACACCGGGGAGCTGTTTTTT
12 TRBJ2-3 many . TRBV4-2 CASSQDLDTQYF TGTGCCAGCAGCCAAGACTTAGATACGCAGTATTTT
15 TRBJ1-1 few . TRBV20-1 CSALVSGTVNTEAFF TGCAGTGCTTTAGTGTCGGGGACGGTGAACACTGAAGCTTTCTTT
17 TRBJ2-5 few TRBD2 TRBV15 CATSRKGLAGVQETQYF TGTGCCACCAGCAGAAAGGGACTAGCGGGAGTCCAAGAGACCCAGTACTTC
13 TRBJ2-7 . TRBD2 TRBV20-1 CSARTSGKDEQYF TGCAGTGCCAGGACTAGCGGGAAAGACGAGCAGTACTTC
16 TRBJ2-1 once TRBD2 TRBV4-2 CAMGGGTSSSYNEQFF TGTGCCATGGGCGGCGGGACTAGCAGCTCCTACAATGAGCAGTTCTTC
14 TRBJ2-1 . . TRBV20-1 CSASGLDLANEQFF TGCAGTGCCTCGGGGCTAGACCTTGCGAATGAGCAGTTCTTC
15 TRBJ1-4 . . TRBV11-1 CASSSAGVAQEKLFF TGTGCCAGCAGCTCAGCGGGCGTCGCGCAGGAAAAACTGTTTTTT
12 TRBJ1-1 . . TRBV20-1 CSALRDNTEAFF TGCAGTGCACTCAGGGACAACACTGAAGCTTTCTTT
13 TRBJ1-1 . . TRBV20-1 CSAPRAVNTEAFF TGCAGTGCCCCGCGGGCGGTGAACACTGAAGCTTTCTTT
15 TRBJ1-2 . TRBD1 TRBV7-2 CASSLDGTENYGYTF TGTGCCAGCAGCTTAGATGGGACAGAAAACTATGGCTACACCTTC
13 TRBJ2-5 few TRBD1 TRBV20-1 CSASGRGRETQYF TGCAGTGCTAGCGGCAGGGGGCGGGAGACCCAGTACTTC
11 TRBJ2-2 . . TRBV29-1 CSVQRTGELFF TGCAGCGTTCAGCGGACCGGGGAGCTGTTTTTT
17 TRBJ2-5 . TRBD2 TRBV20-1 CSASGLAGVVGKETQYF TGCAGTGCTAGTGGACTAGCGGGAGTTGTTGGTAAAGAGACCCAGTACTTC
16 TRBJ2-3 many . TRBV20-1 CSARDLMSGVGDTQYF TGCAGTGCTAGAGATCTGATGTCGGGAGTTGGAGATACGCAGTATTTT
13 TRBJ1-2 few . TRBV6-1 CASSIGRNYGYTF TGTGCCAGCAGTATCGGACGGAACTATGGCTACACCTTC
15 TRBJ2-1 . TRBD2 TRBV19 CASSMLAERENEQFF TGTGCCAGTAGTATGCTAGCGGAAAGAGAAAATGAGCAGTTCTTC
13 TRBJ1-2 . . TRBV6-1 CASTSGLHYGYTF TGTGCCAGCACCTCCGGGCTCCACTATGGCTACACCTTC
13 TRBJ1-1 few . TRBV5-1 CASNGQLNTEAFF TGCGCCAGCAACGGACAGTTGAACACTGAAGCTTTCTTT
13 TRBJ2-5 . . TRBV19 CASSMGGLETQYF TGTGCCAGTAGTATGGGGGGCTTGGAGACCCAGTACTTC
14 TRBJ2-3 . TRBD2 TRBV20-1 CSASGLAGIDTQYF TGCAGTGCTTCGGGACTAGCGGGGATTGATACGCAGTATTTT
13 TRBJ1-2 few . TRBV4-1 CASSQRDNYGYTF TGCGCCAGCAGCCAACGGGATAACTATGGCTACACCTTC
22 TRBJ2-1 few TRBD2 TRBV6-2/TRBV6-3 CASSFRVRGLAGGSSSYNEQFF TGTGCCAGCAGTTTCCGAGTACGGGGACTAGCGGGAGGGTCGAGCTCCTACAATGAGCAGTTCTTC
16 TRBJ2-5 few TRBD1 TRBV20-1 CSATGQGAQRQETQYF TGCAGTGCTACCGGACAGGGGGCACAAAGACAAGAGACCCAGTACTTC